Listed below are T cell receptor beta chains from one sample, sequenced in a study of CD8 T cells in ankylosing spondylitis. TCRdb fed the 5' RACE reads into MiXCR, producing one record per CDR3 protein. The sample lists around 230,000 distinct CDR3 sequences; roughly 8.2% were seen once. Sequencing was carried out using blood, either unsorted or a sorted T cell fraction (not recorded which). The receptors shown here come from a female donor with ankylosing spondylitis or in good health (not recorded which). Each CDR3 is given with its conserved first and last residue. D genes are given only for firm matches. Not all rows give a size; the values are once, few, many and, for expanded clones, a class.

j_gene	d_gene	v_gene	abundance	CDR3aa	CDR3nt
TRBJ1-2	TRBD1	TRBV18	many	CASSPTGQGSFGDGYTF	TGTGCCAGCTCACCAACCGGACAGGGATCGTTTGGCGATGGCTACACCTTC
TRBJ2-7	TRBD1	TRBV25-1	many	CASSETGTEPYEQYF	TGTGCCAGCAGTGAGACCGGGACAGAACCCTACGAGCAGTACTTC
TRBJ1-3	-	TRBV28	many	CASSSPLDWVSHF	TGTGCCAGCAGTTCACCTCTCGACTGGGTGTCTCATTTT
TRBJ2-7	-	TRBV20-1	many	CSANSGTAYEQYF	TGCAGTGCAAACAGCGGGACAGCCTACGAGCAGTACTTC
TRBJ2-1	-	TRBV4-3	many	CASSQEVKIRQFF	TGCGCCAGCAGCCAAGAGGTAAAAATCCGGCAGTTCTTC
TRBJ2-3	-	TRBV20-1	many	CSARAPYTDTQYF	TGCAGTGCTAGAGCTCCCTACACAGATACGCAGTATTTT
TRBJ2-7	TRBD2	TRBV12-3/TRBV12-4	many	CASSFRLGGGEQYF	TGTGCCAGCAGTTTTCGGCTCGGGGGGGGAGAGCAGTACTTC
TRBJ2-1	-	TRBV7-2	-	CASSHGSNEQFF	TGTGCCAGCAGCCACGGGAGCAATGAGCAGTTCTTC
TRBJ2-7	-	TRBV25-1	many	CASSETDYEQYF	TGTGCCAGCAGTGAAACAGACTACGAGCAGTACTTC
TRBJ2-1	TRBD2	TRBV11-2	few	CASSPRITSASSSYNEQFF	TGTGCCAGCAGTCCGAGAATAACTAGCGCGTCAAGCTCCTACAATGAGCAGTTCTTC
TRBJ2-7	-	TRBV4-1	-	CASSQVAGIGSYEQYF	TGCGCCAGCAGCCAAGTTGCAGGGATTGGCTCCTACGAGCAGTACTTC
TRBJ2-1	-	TRBV14	few	CASSPPGGRGNNEQFF	TGTGCCAGCAGCCCCCCAGGCGGGCGCGGTAACAATGAGCAGTTCTTC
TRBJ2-7	TRBD2	TRBV29-1	many	CSVALGTSVKYEQYF	TGCAGCGTTGCCCTAGGGACTAGCGTAAAATACGAGCAGTACTTC
TRBJ2-1	-	TRBV6-2/TRBV6-3	many	CASTGVAHEQFF	TGTGCCAGCACTGGAGTAGCGCATGAGCAGTTCTTC
TRBJ2-5	TRBD2	TRBV7-9	many	CASRSGLAGASETQYF	TGTGCCAGCCGCTCCGGACTAGCGGGAGCATCGGAGACCCAGTACTTC
TRBJ2-6	-	TRBV5-1	-	CDSSPGPSGANVLTF	TGCGACAGCAGCCCCGGCCCCTCTGGGGCCAACGTCCTGACTTTC
TRBJ1-2	-	TRBV29-1	many	CSGDGDYGYTF	TGCAGCGGTGACGGGGACTATGGCTACACCTTC
TRBJ1-2	-	TRBV14	many	CASSQEKSAVLYYGYTF	TGTGCCAGCAGCCAAGAAAAGAGCGCAGTTCTCTACTATGGCTACACCTTC
TRBJ2-2	-	TRBV7-6	few	CASSPTRGTGELFF	TGTGCCAGCAGCCCCACCCGTGGCACCGGGGAGCTGTTTTTT
TRBJ2-5	-	TRBV5-1	many	CASSLTVGGETQYF	TGCGCCAGCAGCTTGACCGTAGGAGGGGAGACCCAGTACTTC
TRBJ2-5	TRBD1	TRBV11-3	few	CASSDRTGGLGETQYF	TGTGCCAGCAGCGACCGGACAGGGGGCCTGGGAGAGACCCAGTACTTC
TRBJ2-2	-	TRBV20-1	many	CSARSRGGPITGELFF	TGCAGTGCTAGGAGCAGGGGGGGGCCGATCACCGGGGAGCTGTTTTTT
TRBJ1-1	-	TRBV6-5	many	CASSYSDSGMNTEAFF	TGTGCCAGCAGTTACTCGGACTCGGGCATGAACACTGAAGCTTTCTTT
TRBJ1-1	-	TRBV3-1	many	CASSQDTAAAFF	TGTGCCAGCAGCCAAGACACGGCCGCAGCTTTCTTT
TRBJ2-7	-	TRBV25-1	-	CASSELNEQYF	TGTGCCAGCAGTGAGTTGAACGAGCAGTACTTC
TRBJ2-2	-	TRBV24-1	many	CATSDPNTGELFF	TGTGCCACCAGTGATCCGAACACCGGGGAGCTGTTTTTT
TRBJ1-5	-	TRBV6-5	many	CASSSGLQPQHF	TGTGCCAGCAGCTCAGGGTTGCAGCCCCAGCATTTT
TRBJ1-4	-	TRBV5-5	many	CASSYPTGNEKLFF	TGTGCCAGCAGCTACCCGACCGGAAATGAAAAACTGTTTTTT
TRBJ1-1	-	TRBV29-1	many	CSVDSRAGTEAFF	TGCAGCGTTGATTCCAGGGCGGGCACTGAAGCTTTCTTT
TRBJ1-1	-	TRBV27	many	CASSLDWAGQKAFF	TGTGCCAGCAGTTTAGACTGGGCAGGGCAGAAAGCTTTCTTT
TRBJ1-2	-	TRBV28	-	CASSPGSSYGYTF	TGTGCCAGCAGCCCTGGCTCGAGCTATGGCTACACCTTC
TRBJ2-7	TRBD2	TRBV20-1	many	CSARVAGRFEQYF	TGCAGTGCTCGGGTAGCGGGCAGATTCGAGCAGTACTTC
TRBJ1-2	-	TRBV12-3/TRBV12-4	many	CASSQTGFGYGYTF	TGTGCCAGCAGCCAAACAGGGTTCGGCTATGGCTACACCTTC
TRBJ2-3	TRBD2	TRBV11-2	few	CASTFGTSVSTDTQYF	TGTGCCAGCACCTTCGGGACTAGCGTCAGCACAGATACGCAGTATTTT
TRBJ1-2	TRBD1	TRBV12-3/TRBV12-4	many	CASSPGTGGSSNTF	TGTGCCAGCAGTCCCGGGACAGGGGGAAGTAGTAACACCTTC
TRBJ2-2	-	TRBV7-4	many	CASSGGTLSGELFF	TGTGCCAGCAGCGGCGGGACCCTCTCCGGGGAGCTGTTTTTT
TRBJ1-6	-	TRBV11-1	many	CASSDRRAQGLMTALHF	TGTGCCAGCAGCGACCGACGGGCTCAGGGATTGATGACGGCCCTCCACTTT
TRBJ2-1	TRBD2	TRBV20-1	many	CSARTRTSGDNEQFF	TGCAGTGCTAGGACGAGGACTAGCGGAGACAATGAGCAGTTCTTC
TRBJ2-7	-	TRBV12-3/TRBV12-4	many	CASSTRDLGSHEQYF	TGTGCCAGCAGTACTCGGGATCTCGGGTCCCACGAGCAGTACTTC
TRBJ1-1	-	TRBV29-1	many	CSVFPGRTEAFF	TGCAGCGTTTTTCCGGGACGTACTGAAGCTTTCTTT
TRBJ1-3	-	TRBV7-2	-	CASSLVTSGNTIYF	TGTGCCAGCAGCTTAGTGACCTCTGGAAACACCATATATTTT
TRBJ2-5	TRBD2	TRBV7-8	many	CASSPDAGVWETQYF	TGTGCCAGCAGCCCTGACGCGGGAGTCTGGGAGACCCAGTACTTC
TRBJ2-5	-	TRBV5-5	many	CASSELDGIQETQYF	TGTGCCAGCAGCGAATTAGACGGAATACAAGAGACCCAGTACTTC
TRBJ2-7	-	TRBV12-3/TRBV12-4	many	CASSLRITSPVEQYF	TGTGCCAGCAGTCTCCGAATTACTAGCCCGGTTGAGCAGTACTTC
TRBJ2-1	TRBD2	TRBV3-1	many	CASSQDFGTRVFNEQFF	TGTGCCAGCAGCCAAGACTTCGGGACTAGAGTCTTCAATGAGCAGTTCTTC
TRBJ2-5	-	TRBV20-1	many	CSASHRETQYF	TGCAGTGCTAGTCACAGGGAGACCCAGTACTTC
TRBJ2-1	TRBD2	TRBV29-1	-	CSVKEGSGAGVSNEQFF	TGCAGCGTTAAGGAAGGTTCTGGTGCGGGAGTAAGTAATGAGCAGTTCTTC
TRBJ2-7	TRBD1	TRBV5-1	many	CASSSSRTGAYEQYF	TGCGCCAGCAGCTCAAGTCGGACAGGTGCCTACGAGCAGTACTTC
TRBJ2-1	TRBD2	TRBV3-1	many	CASSPGLAGVKDNEQFF	TGTGCCAGCAGCCCGGGACTAGCGGGAGTTAAAGACAATGAGCAGTTCTTC
TRBJ1-4	TRBD1	TRBV5-1	many	CASSEDRINEKLFF	TGCGCCAGCAGCGAGGACAGGATTAATGAAAAACTGTTTTTT
TRBJ2-1	-	TRBV12-5	many	CASGFARDEQFF	TGTGCTAGTGGTTTCGCCCGGGATGAGCAGTTCTTC
TRBJ2-3	-	TRBV12-3/TRBV12-4	many	CASMGTVTDTQYF	TGTGCCAGCATGGGAACAGTCACAGATACGCAGTATTTT